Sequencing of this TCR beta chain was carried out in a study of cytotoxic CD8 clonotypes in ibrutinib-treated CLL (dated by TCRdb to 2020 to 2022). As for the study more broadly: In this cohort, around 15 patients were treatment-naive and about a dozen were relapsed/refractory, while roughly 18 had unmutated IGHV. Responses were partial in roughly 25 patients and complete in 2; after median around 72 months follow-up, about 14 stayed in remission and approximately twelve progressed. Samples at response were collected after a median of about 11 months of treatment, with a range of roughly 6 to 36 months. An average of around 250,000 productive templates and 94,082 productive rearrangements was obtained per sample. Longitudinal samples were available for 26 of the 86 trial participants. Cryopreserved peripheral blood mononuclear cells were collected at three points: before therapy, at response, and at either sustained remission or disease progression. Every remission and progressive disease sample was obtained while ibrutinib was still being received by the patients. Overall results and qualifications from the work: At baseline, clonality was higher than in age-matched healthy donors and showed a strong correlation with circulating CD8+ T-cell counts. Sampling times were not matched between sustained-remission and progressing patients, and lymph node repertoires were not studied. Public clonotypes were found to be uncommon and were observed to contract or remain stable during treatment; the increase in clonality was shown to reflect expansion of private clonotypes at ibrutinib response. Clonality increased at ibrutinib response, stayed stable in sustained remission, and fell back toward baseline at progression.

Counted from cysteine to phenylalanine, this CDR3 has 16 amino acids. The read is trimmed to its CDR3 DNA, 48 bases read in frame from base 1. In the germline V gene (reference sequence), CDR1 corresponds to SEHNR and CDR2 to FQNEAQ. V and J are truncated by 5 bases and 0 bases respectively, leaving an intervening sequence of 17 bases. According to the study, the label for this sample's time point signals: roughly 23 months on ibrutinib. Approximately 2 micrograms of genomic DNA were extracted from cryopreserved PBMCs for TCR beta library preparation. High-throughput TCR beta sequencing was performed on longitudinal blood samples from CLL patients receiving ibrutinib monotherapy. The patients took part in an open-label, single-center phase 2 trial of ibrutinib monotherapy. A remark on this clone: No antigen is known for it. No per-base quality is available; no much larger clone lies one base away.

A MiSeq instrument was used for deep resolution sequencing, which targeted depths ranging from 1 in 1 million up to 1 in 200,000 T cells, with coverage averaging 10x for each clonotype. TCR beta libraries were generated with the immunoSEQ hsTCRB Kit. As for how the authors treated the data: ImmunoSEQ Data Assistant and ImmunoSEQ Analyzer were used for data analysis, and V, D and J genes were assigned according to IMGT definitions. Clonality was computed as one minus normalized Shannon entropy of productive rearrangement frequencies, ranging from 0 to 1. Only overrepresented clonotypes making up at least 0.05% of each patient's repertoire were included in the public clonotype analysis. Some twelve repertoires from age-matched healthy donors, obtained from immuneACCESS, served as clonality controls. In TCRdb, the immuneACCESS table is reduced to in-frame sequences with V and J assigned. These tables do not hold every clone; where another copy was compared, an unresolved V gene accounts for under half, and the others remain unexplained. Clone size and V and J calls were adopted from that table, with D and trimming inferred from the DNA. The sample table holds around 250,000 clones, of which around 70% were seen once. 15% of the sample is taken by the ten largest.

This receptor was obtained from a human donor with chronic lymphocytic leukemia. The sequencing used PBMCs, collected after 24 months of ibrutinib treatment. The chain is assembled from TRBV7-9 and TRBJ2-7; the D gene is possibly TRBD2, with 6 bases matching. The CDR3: CASSPWAYGSSYEQYF. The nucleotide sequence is TGTGCCAGCAGCCCCTGGGCCTACGGGAGCTCCTACGAGCAGTACTTC.